This T cell receptor beta chain was retrieved from a study of cytomegalovirus exposure and HLA in healthy donors. Study overall: Of the donors genotyped, several hundred in all, 65% to 90% fell in the Caucasian-associated ancestry cluster.

This clone was observed many times. The antigen remains unidentified. Germline values: CDR1 MRHNA, CDR2 SNTAGT. There are 15 residues in the CDR3. V dropped 4 bases and J dropped 6; count of bases not matched to a gene: 6. Both 60 Vbeta primers and 13 Jbeta primers went into the PCR. The repertoire was sequenced with immunoSEQ multiplex PCR; TCRdb's copy has only in-frame clones and lacks some. The sample lists about 150,000 clones, 64% occurring once. Whole-study results and caveats: Prior analysis indicated that the majority of TCR beta V segments exhibited productivity approximately 87% or approximately 30% of the time. Apart from CMV serostatus, no immune exposure information was available.

The sample taken for sequencing was PBMCs. The rearrangement uses TRBV6-4 and TRBJ2-1, with TRBD2 matching over 10 bases. This TCR came from a woman between 25 and 40 years old in good health and CMV-seropositive. The CDR3 DNA sequence: TGTGCCAGCAGTGTTGGACTAGCGGACTTCAATGAGCAGTTCTTC. Translation: CASSVGLADFNEQFF.